This T cell receptor beta chain was retrieved from a study of blood T cell repertoires in COVID-19. Produced via immunoSEQ multiplex PCR; TCRdb's table is partial and in-frame only. The table includes under 250,000 clones, 85% to 90% detected once. Trimming took 6 bases from V and 4 from J, leaving 9 bases between them. CDR3 length: 12 amino acids. Germline CDR1 reads MDHEN; CDR2 reads SYDVKM. This clonotype was sampled from a man aged 30 to 39 with COVID-19, enrolled during active disease. V usage is TRBV28 and J usage is TRBJ1-2; no reliable D call. Sequencing input: peripheral blood. The CDR3 bases are TGTGCCAGCAGGGGAGAGGTCTATGGCTACACCTTC. It codes for CASRGEVYGYTF.